This T cell receptor beta chain is drawn from a study of blood T cell repertoires in COVID-19. CDR3 length: 16 amino acids. Looked up from germline, CDR1 is SNHLY and CDR2 is FYNNEI. The V end was cut by 6 bases, the J end by 4 bases, with 22 bases between. Assay: immunoSEQ multiplex PCR; the TCRdb copy retains only in-frame clones and omits some. The repertoire holds roughly 38,000 clones, around 80% seen once, with about 39% in the top ten. The clonotype comes from a man aged 40-49 years with active or convalescent COVID-19. The chain couples TRBV2 to TRBJ2-7; perhaps TRBD2 as D (5 bases). What was sequenced was peripheral blood. The CDR3 bases are TGTGCCAGCAGGGAGGAGGAGGTTCCCAGGTGGTACGAGCAGTACTTC. Translation gives CASREEEVPRWYEQYF.